This T cell receptor beta chain was captured by sequencing in a study of T-cell reconstitution after alpha-beta-depleted transplantation in children. A few counts support this clonotype. Unique molecular identifiers were incorporated into the prepared TCRbeta library. TCRdb reprocessed the PCR reads via MiXCR and lists one record per CDR3 protein. The sample yields hundreds of thousands of distinct CDR3 sequences, 16% seen once. The sequence derives from a human donor who donated a stem cell graft to a child with acute myeloid leukemia. The material was PBMCs from the stem cell graft donor, obtained from the stem cell graft.

The CDR3 here is CASSTRASKRDTQYF. The CDR3 DNA reads TGTGCCAGCAGCACACGGGCTTCCAAACGGGATACGCAGTATTTT. The J gene is TRBJ2-3, the V gene TRBV7-2; D ambiguous. The CDR3 is 15 amino acids. Germline values: CDR1 SGHTA, CDR2 FQGNSA. With 5 bases removed from V and 6 bases from J, the gap between germline ends came to 18 bases.